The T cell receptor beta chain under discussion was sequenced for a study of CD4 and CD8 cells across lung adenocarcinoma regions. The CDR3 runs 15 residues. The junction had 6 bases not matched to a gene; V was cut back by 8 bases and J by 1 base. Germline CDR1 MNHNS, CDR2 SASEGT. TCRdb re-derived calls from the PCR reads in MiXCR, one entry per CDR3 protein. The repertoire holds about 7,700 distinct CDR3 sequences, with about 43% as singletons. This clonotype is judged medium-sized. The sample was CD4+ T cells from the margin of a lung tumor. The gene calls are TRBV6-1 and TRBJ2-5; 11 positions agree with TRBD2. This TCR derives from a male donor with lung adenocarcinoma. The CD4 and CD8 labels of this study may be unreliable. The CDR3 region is CASGLAGGLQETQYF. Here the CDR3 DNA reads TGTGCCAGCGGGTTAGCGGGAGGGCTCCAAGAGACCCAGTACTTC.